This is a list of T cell receptor beta chains from one sample in a study of Ad26.COV2.S vaccination and SARS-CoV-2 variants. The method was immunoSEQ multiplex PCR; TCRdb's version includes in-frame clones alone and lacks a portion of them. The sample contains a few hundred thousand clones, 90% of which appear only once. This specimen was peripheral blood, taken in a trial of Ad26.COV2.S vaccine versus placebo. The receptors originated from a person between 18 and 65 years old who received the Ad26.COV2.S COVID-19 vaccine or a placebo. Each CDR3 is given with its conserved first and last residue. D genes are given only for firm matches. Not all rows give a size; the values are once, few, many and, for expanded clones, a class.

>NA|TRBV7-3|15|NA|TRBJ2-3
TGTGCCAGCAGCTTAACCGCGGAAAGCACAGATACGCAGTATTTT
CASSLTAESTDTQYF
>NA|TRBV27|15|NA|TRBJ1-4
TGTGCCAGCAGTTTTGTAGGGGCAACTAATGAAAAACTGTTTTTT
CASSFVGATNEKLFF
>NA|TRBV25-1|12|NA|TRBJ1-4
TGTGCCAGCAGGGACCCGGGAGAAAAACTGTTTTTT
CASRDPGEKLFF
>NA|TRBV4-2|14|NA|TRBJ2-7
TGTGCCAGCAGCCAAGATAGAGTCTCCTACGAGCAGTACTTC
CASSQDRVSYEQYF
>NA|TRBV20-1|8|NA|TRBJ2-1
TGCTCGGGCGGTGAGCAGTTCTTC
CSGGEQFF
>NA|TRBV18|15|TRBD1|TRBJ2-1
TGTGCCAGCTCACCGCGGACAGGCCTGACCGATGAGCAGTTCTTC
CASSPRTGLTDEQFF
>NA|TRBV27|16|NA|TRBJ2-5
TGTGCCAGCAGTCCCACAGGGAGCAGGGAAAAAGAGACCCAGTACTTC
CASSPTGSREKETQYF
>once|TRBV28|14|NA|TRBJ2-2
TGTGCCAGCAGTCCCCAAGCGAACACCGGGGAGCTGTTTTTT
CASSPQANTGELFF
>NA|TRBV3-1/TRBV3-2|14|NA|TRBJ1-6
TGTGCCAGCAGCCTCACCGAGGGGGGTTCACCCCTCCACTTT
CASSLTEGGSPLHF
>NA|TRBV4-2|15|NA|TRBJ2-3
TGTGCCAGCAGCCTCCAGCGTAGGTCCCCAGATACGCAGTATTTT
CASSLQRRSPDTQYF
>NA|TRBV7-8|15|NA|TRBJ1-1
TGTGCCAGCAGCTTAGGTACAGGATCGAACACTGAAGCTTTCTTT
CASSLGTGSNTEAFF
>NA|TRBV10-3|12|NA|TRBJ1-1
TGTGCCATCAAGCCTACCGGAGCTGAAGCTTTCTTT
CAIKPTGAEAFF
>NA|TRBV7-3|13|NA|TRBJ1-5
TGTGCCAGCAGCTTAAGCCCCAATCAGCCCCAGCATTTT
CASSLSPNQPQHF
>NA|TRBV11-2|18|NA|TRBJ1-5
TGTGCCAGCAGCTTAGGAGCAGGGTTTTACTATAGCAATCAGCCCCAGCATTTT
CASSLGAGFYYSNQPQHF
>NA|TRBV28|14|NA|TRBJ2-3
TGTGCCAGCAGTTCCGACGTAAGCACAGATACGCAGTATTTT
CASSSDVSTDTQYF
>NA|TRBV18|15|TRBD2|TRBJ2-7
TGTGCCAGCTCACCACAGACTAGCGGGAGCTACGAGCAGTACTTC
CASSPQTSGSYEQYF
>NA|TRBV19|15|NA|TRBJ2-3
TGTGCCAGTAGTATGCGGGGAATTAGCACAGATACGCAGTATTTT
CASSMRGISTDTQYF
>NA|TRBV27|14|TRBD1|TRBJ2-7
TGTGCCAGCAGTCTAACGACAGGGGGCTACGAGCAGTACTTC
CASSLTTGGYEQYF
>NA|TRBV6-4|15|NA|TRBJ2-3
TGTGCCAGCAGTGACTCGAAGAGTCCCGCGCATTCGCAGTATTTT
CASSDSKSPAHSQYF
>NA|TRBV28|15|TRBD2|TRBJ2-1
TGTGCCAGCAGACCAACTAGCGATCGGTACAGTGAGCAGTTCTTC
CASRPTSDRYSEQFF
>NA|TRBV2|12|TRBD1|TRBJ2-7
TGTGCCAGGGGACAGGGGGCCGACGAGCAGTACTTC
CARGQGADEQYF
>NA|TRBV19|15|TRBD2|TRBJ2-7
TGTGCCAGTAGTATACCTAGCGGGAGTTTATACGAGCAGTACTTC
CASSIPSGSLYEQYF
>NA|TRBV3-1/TRBV3-2|15|NA|TRBJ1-1
TGTGCCAGCAGCCCTCTGAGGGGACGAGTCACTGAAGCTTTCTTT
CASSPLRGRVTEAFF
>NA|TRBV5-6|15|NA|TRBJ2-5
TGTGCCAGCAGCTTGGCCGTAGGGGCGGGAGAGACCCAGTACTTC
CASSLAVGAGETQYF
>once|TRBV7-9|15|NA|TRBJ2-7
TGTGCCAGCAGCCCCCTAAATGCAGGATCCTACGAGCAGTACTTC
CASSPLNAGSYEQYF
>NA|TRBV28|15|TRBD2|TRBJ2-3
TGTGCCTCCCAAAATCGCGGGAGTCAGGAAGATACGCAGTATTTT
CASQNRGSQEDTQYF
>NA|TRBV4-1|15|NA|TRBJ2-2
TGCGCCAGCAGCCAGGCGACCTTAGGGGCCGGGGAGCTGTTTTTT
CASSQATLGAGELFF
>NA|TRBV5-6|13|TRBD2|TRBJ2-7
TGTGCCAGCAGCGTAGCGGGTTGGAGCGAGCAGTACTTC
CASSVAGWSEQYF
>NA|TRBV29-1|13|NA|TRBJ1-1
TGCAGCGTTGAAGGAGGTGGGGGCACTGAAGCTTTCTTT
CSVEGGGGTEAFF
>NA|TRBV6-5|14|NA|TRBJ1-1
TGTGCCAGCAATCCAATGAAGGCAGACACTGAAGCTTTCTTT
CASNPMKADTEAFF
>NA|TRBV11-2|16|NA|TRBJ2-1
TGTGCCAGCAGCTCTCAATTCGGGCCACGATACAATGAGCAGTTCTTC
CASSSQFGPRYNEQFF
>NA|TRBV28|17|NA|TRBJ1-5
TGTGCCAGCAGTCTACGGATGGACGGCTATAGCAATCAGCCCCAGCATTTT
CASSLRMDGYSNQPQHF
>few|TRBV7-9|16|TRBD1|TRBJ2-7
TGTGCCAGCAGCTTACTCTCCGGGACAGGGGCTGAGGCGCAGTACTTC
CASSLLSGTGAEAQYF
>once|TRBV19|14|NA|TRBJ2-5
TGTGCCAGTAGTATAGGGTATAGAACAGAGACCCAGTACTTC
CASSIGYRTETQYF
>NA|TRBV7-7|14|NA|TRBJ2-5
TGTGCCAGCAGCTTAGCACTAGGCGAGGAGACCCAGTACTTC
CASSLALGEETQYF
>NA|TRBV5-6|11|NA|TRBJ2-1
TGTGCCAGCAGCCTAATCAACGAGCAGTTCTTC
CASSLINEQFF
>NA|TRBV28|16|NA|TRBJ2-3
TGTGCCAGCAGTCCCCCGGCGCGTTATGGCACAGATACGCAGTATTTT
CASSPPARYGTDTQYF
>NA|TRBV27|16|TRBD1|TRBJ1-1
TGTGCCAGCAGTAACCCGGGACAGGGAGAGAACACTGAAGCTTTCTTT
CASSNPGQGENTEAFF
>NA|TRBV4-2|15|NA|TRBJ2-5
TGTGCCAGCAGCCGCCTGCCGGGGGCCATCGAGACCCAGTACTTC
CASSRLPGAIETQYF
>once|TRBV28|12|NA|TRBJ2-7
TGTGCCAGCAGGTCAGGGACGGACGAGCAGTACTTC
CASRSGTDEQYF
>few|TRBV28|12|TRBD1|TRBJ1-5
TGTGCCAGCGGGACAGGGATACAGCCCCAGCATTTT
CASGTGIQPQHF